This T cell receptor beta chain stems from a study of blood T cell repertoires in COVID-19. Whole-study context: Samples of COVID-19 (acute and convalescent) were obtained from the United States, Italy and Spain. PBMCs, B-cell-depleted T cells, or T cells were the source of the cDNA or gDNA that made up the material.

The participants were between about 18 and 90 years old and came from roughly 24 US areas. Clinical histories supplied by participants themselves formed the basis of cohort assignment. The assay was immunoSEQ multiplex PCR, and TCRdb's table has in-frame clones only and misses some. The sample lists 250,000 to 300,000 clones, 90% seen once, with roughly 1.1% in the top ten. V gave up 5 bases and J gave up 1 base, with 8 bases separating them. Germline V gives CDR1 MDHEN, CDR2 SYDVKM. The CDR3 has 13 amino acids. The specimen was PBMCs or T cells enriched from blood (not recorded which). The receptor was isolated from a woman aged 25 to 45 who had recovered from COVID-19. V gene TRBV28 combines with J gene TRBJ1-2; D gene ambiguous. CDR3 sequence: CASSPRSNYGYTF. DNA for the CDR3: TGTGCCAGCAGTCCGAGAAGTAACTATGGCTACACCTTC.